Following are 26 T cell receptor beta chains from one sample sequenced in a study of cytomegalovirus exposure and HLA in healthy donors. It was with 60 Vbeta and 13 Jbeta primers that the PCR ran. Libraries were prepared by immunoSEQ multiplex PCR; TCRdb keeps only in-frame clonotypes and omits some of them. This table has fewer than 200,000 clones, over 60% appearing once. Sample: PBMCs. These receptors came from a female donor in good health and CMV-seronegative.

The CDR3 nucleotides are TGTGCCAGCAGCTTGGCAGCGTCCCGAGGAGAGACCCAGTACTTC. Translated, it gives CASSLAASRGETQYF. The chain couples TRBV5-4 to TRBJ2-5; D gene unclear. V lost 0 bases to trimming and J lost 4 bases, with 13 bases between them. Per germline, CDR1 SGHNT and CDR2 YYREEE (reference sequence). The CDR3 runs to 15 residues.

The chain recombines TRBV7-2 with TRBJ1-3, with D possibly matching TRBD1 (5 bases). Trimming stripped 6 bases from V and 5 bases from J, with 11 bases between. The germline V gene encodes CDR1 SGHTA and CDR2 FQGNSA. This CDR3 is 13 amino acids long. The CDR3 bases are TGTGCCAGCAGATCGGGGGATAGAAACACCATATATTTT. Its translation is CASRSGDRNTIYF.

The V gene is TRBV5-6, the J gene TRBJ1-1; TRBD1 matches at 7 bases. The junction had 7 bases not matched to a gene; V was cut back by 2 bases and J by 0 bases. The CDR3 totals 16 residues. In germline, CDR1 is SGHDT, CDR2 YYEEEE. CDR3 in amino acids: CASSLPPGQLNTEAFF. In DNA, the CDR3 is TGTGCCAGCAGCTTACCACCGGGACAGCTGAACACTGAAGCTTTCTTT.

Notes on this clone: Other DNA sequences in this sample translate to the same CDR3. The V gene is TRBV18, the J gene TRBJ2-7; 8 bases agree with TRBD1. The CDR3 has 14 residues. The germline CDR1 and CDR2 sequences are KGHSH and LQKENI. V dropped 3 bases and J dropped 0; count of bases not matched to a gene: 1. The CDR3 coding sequence is TGTGCCAGCTCACCGGACAGGGTCTCCTACGAGCAGTACTTC. Encoded protein: CASSPDRVSYEQYF.

This chain connects TRBV19 to TRBJ2-1; D is possibly TRBD1 (5 bases). V lost 5 bases to trimming and J lost 7 bases, with 15 bases between them. Looked up from germline, CDR1 is LNHDA and CDR2 is SQIVND (reference sequence). CDR3 length: 14 residues. The CDR3, as DNA: TGTGCCAGTAGTGTTGGTCAGGGCACAAATGAGCAGTTCTTC. Translating gives CASSVGQGTNEQFF.

The chain employs TRBV7-2 and TRBJ2-5, with 7 bases identical to TRBD2. J gave up 7 bases and V 5 bases, and 13 bases lay outside the gene matches. CDR3 size: 15 residues. Germline CDR1 and CDR2: SGHTA and FQGNSA. Here the CDR3 reads CASSPGVSPGGTQYF. CDR3 DNA sequence: TGTGCCAGCAGCCCCGGGGTTAGCCCGGGGGGGACCCAGTACTTC.

The chain has TRBV27 and TRBJ2-7; TRBD2 matches 9 bases. The CDR3 spans 15 residues. In germline, CDR1 is MNHEY, CDR2 SMNVEV (reference sequence). Losses at the gene ends were 3 bases for V and 1 base for J; bases not matched to a gene: 4. CDR3 sequence reads: CASSFGSGSSYEQYF. The DNA for the CDR3 is TGTGCCAGCAGTTTTGGTAGCGGGAGTTCCTACGAGCAGTACTTC.

This clone appeared once. The J gene is TRBJ2-7, the V gene TRBV5-1, with 8 bases matching TRBD1. V lost 4 bases, J lost 2 bases, and 8 bases stayed unmatched. There are 15 residues in the CDR3. Germline CDR1 and CDR2: SGHRS and YFSETQ. CDR3 nucleotides: TGCGCCAGCAGCCTGAATACGGGACAGGCCTACGAGCAGTACTTC. It specifies CASSLNTGQAYEQYF.

The gene calls are TRBV5-4 and TRBJ1-2; D is perhaps TRBD1 (6 bases). This CDR3 has 14 amino acids. Trimming stripped 4 bases from V and 2 bases from J, with 12 bases between. In germline, CDR1 is SGHNT, CDR2 YYREEE (reference sequence). DNA of the CDR3: TGTGCCAGCAGCCCTGACAGGATGAACTATGGCTACACCTTC. Protein: CASSPDRMNYGYTF.

Regarding this clone: This sample also contains other DNA sequences that code for the same CDR3. V usage is TRBV28 and J usage is TRBJ2-3; D ambiguous. The CDR3 loop spans 12 amino acids. Germline values: CDR1 MDHEN, CDR2 SYDVKM. The ends were cut back, 6 bases at V and 3 bases at J, with 7 bases in the middle. The CDR3 here is CASSQLTDTQYF. CDR3 in DNA: TGTGCCAGCAGCCAGTTAACAGATACGCAGTATTTT.

On this clone: Other nucleotide sequences from this sample produce the same CDR3. V usage is TRBV18 and J usage is TRBJ2-2; possible D gene TRBD1, 7 bases. In germline, CDR1 is KGHSH, CDR2 LQKENI. CDR3 size: 18 residues. The V and J ends lost 2 bases and 5 bases respectively, with 21 bases between them. In DNA, the CDR3 is TGTGCCAGCTCACCAGCCCTGGGATGGAGGGGGCTGACCGGGGAGCTGTTTTTT. This encodes CASSPALGWRGLTGELFF.

The chain joins TRBV5-1 to TRBJ2-5, with 8 bases matching TRBD2. V lost 0 bases to trimming and J lost 2 bases; unmatched junction nucleotides: 3. This CDR3 comprises 15 residues. Per germline, CDR1 SGHRS and CDR2 YFSETQ. CDR3: CASSLATSGQETQYF. The CDR3 region has the DNA TGCGCCAGCAGCTTGGCAACTAGCGGACAAGAGACCCAGTACTTC. The full variable domain, completed using reference TRBV5-1 and TRBJ2-5, is KAGVTQTPRYLIKTRGQQVTLSCSPISGHRSVSWYQQTPGQGLQFLFEYFSETQRNKGNFPGRFSGRQFSNSRSEMNVSTLELGDSALYLCASSLATSGQETQYFGPGTRLLVL.

A few counts support this clone. The V call is TRBV5-6, the J call TRBJ2-3; the match to TRBD2 covers 11 bases. Trimming took 5 bases from V and 4 from J; bases not matched to a gene: 9. CDR3 length: 16 amino acids. CDR1 SGHDT and CDR2 YYEEEE come from the germline V gene. Here the CDR3 DNA reads TGTGCCAGCAGATACGTAGCGGGGGGGAAAGCAGATACGCAGTATTTT. Its translation: CASRYVAGGKADTQYF.

The chain is built from TRBV7-2 and TRBJ1-2; no clear D gene. Looked up from germline, CDR1 is SGHTA and CDR2 is FQGNSA. CDR3 size: 17 residues. The V and J ends lost 1 base and 0 bases respectively, with 15 bases between them. The CDR3 DNA follows: TGTGCCAGCAGCTTAGAGGTACGCGGGTCCCCTAACTATGGCTACACCTTC. Translation gives CASSLEVRGSPNYGYTF. Together with reference TRBV7-2 and TRBJ1-2, the CDR3 gives the full variable domain: GAGVSQSPSNKVTEKGKDVELRCDPISGHTALYWYRQSLGQGLEFLIYFQGNSAPDKSGLPSDRFSAERTGGSVSTLTIQRTQQEDSAVYLCASSLEVRGSPNYGYTFGSGTRLTVV.

The table lists this clone with a few counts. V is TRBV4-1 and J is TRBJ1-4; a weak D match, TRBD1 (6 bases). Deletions cut 1 base from V and 3 bases from J, with 21 bases between. Germline CDR1 is MGHRA and CDR2 is YSYEKL. This CDR3 is built from 19 residues. CDR3 in amino acids: CASSQATGSYLKSNEKLFF. The CDR3 nucleotides are TGCGCCAGCAGCCAAGCTACAGGGTCATACCTTAAGTCTAATGAAAAACTGTTTTTT.

V and J are TRBV5-1 and TRBJ2-3; D perhaps matches TRBD2 (5 bases). Looked up from germline, CDR1 is SGHRS and CDR2 is YFSETQ. The CDR3 has 14 amino acids. V was shortened by 4 bases and J by 4 bases, with 13 bases between the two germline ends. The CDR3: CASSPERGADTQYF. The CDR3 DNA reads TGCGCCAGCAGCCCCGAACGGGGTGCAGATACGCAGTATTTT. Looking up the rest from reference TRBV5-1 and TRBJ2-3 gives the full variable domain: KAGVTQTPRYLIKTRGQQVTLSCSPISGHRSVSWYQQTPGQGLQFLFEYFSETQRNKGNFPGRFSGRQFSNSRSEMNVSTLELGDSALYLCASSPERGADTQYFGPGTRLTVL.

This rearrangement joins TRBV6-5 to TRBJ1-5; a weak D match, TRBD1 (5 bases). The V end lost 0 bases, the J end lost 7 bases, and 13 bases lay between the germline ends. CDR1 and CDR2 from the germline V gene are MNHEY and SVGAGI. The CDR3 has 15 residues. This chain's CDR3 is CASSYSQGHKQPQHF. CDR3 nucleotides: TGTGCCAGCAGTTACTCCCAGGGTCACAAACAGCCCCAGCATTTT.

The J gene is TRBJ2-5, the V gene TRBV9, with D hard to call. The germline V and J ends were trimmed by 0 bases and 1 base, with 16 bases remaining between them. The germline CDR1 and CDR2 sequences are SGDLS and YYNGEE. This CDR3 is built from 17 residues. CDR3 amino acids: CASSVAVRSSGQETQYF. The CDR3 DNA reads TGTGCCAGCAGCGTAGCCGTGAGGAGCTCCGGCCAAGAGACCCAGTACTTC.

This chain uses TRBV2 with TRBJ2-7, with a weak D call TRBD1 (5 bases). The CDR3 is 13 amino acids. The germline CDR1 and CDR2 sequences are SNHLY and FYNNEI. Trimming pared 7 bases from V and 3 bases from J, leaving 13 bases between. The CDR3 nucleotides are TGTGCCAGCACAGGGCTTCTAAACTACGAGCAGTACTTC. Protein sequence: CASTGLLNYEQYF.

The rearrangement links TRBV4-2 to TRBJ2-1; 8 nucleotides line up with TRBD2. The CDR3 has 19 residues. The germline CDR1 and CDR2 sequences are LGHNA and YNFKEQ. V lost 1 base to trimming and J lost 3 bases; unmatched junction nucleotides: 14. Here the CDR3 DNA reads TGTGCCAGCAGCCAAGCTGCGGGGGGTGGAGGGGTAGACTACAATGAGCAGTTCTTC. Residues: CASSQAAGGGGVDYNEQFF.

V usage is TRBV6-1 and J usage is TRBJ2-1; TRBD1 agrees at 12 bases. J gave up 5 bases and V 3 bases, and 8 bases lay outside the gene matches. The CDR3 consists of 17 residues. The germline V gene encodes CDR1 MNHNS and CDR2 SASEGT. The DNA for the CDR3 is TGTGCCAGCAGTGACCGGGACAGGGGGCTCCTGGACAATGAGCAGTTCTTC. Protein product: CASSDRDRGLLDNEQFF.

The rearrangement links TRBV10-3 to TRBJ1-5; no firm D call. The CDR3 sequence is 16 residues long. Germline CDR1 and CDR2: ENHRY and SYGVKD. Trimming removed 3 bases from V and 1 base from J, with 13 bases in between. The CDR3 sequence: CAISEEVAGSNQPQHF. CDR3 coding DNA: TGTGCCATCAGTGAAGAGGTTGCGGGAAGCAATCAGCCCCAGCATTTT.

This clone was observed a few times. The V call is TRBV28, the J call TRBJ2-3, with 10 bases that match TRBD2. Trimming took 4 bases from V and 6 from J; bases not matched to a gene: 10. This CDR3 comprises 16 residues. Germline values: CDR1 MDHEN, CDR2 SYDVKM. CDR3 in DNA: TGTGCCAGCAGTTCACCCAAGCGGGAGGGCTCCGATACGCAGTATTTT. Translated: CASSSPKREGSDTQYF.

This chain joins TRBV7-3 and TRBJ1-1; 9 bases align to TRBD1. From germline, CDR1 is SGHTA and CDR2 FQGTGA. V was clipped by 6 bases and J by 0 bases; unmatched bases: 5. This CDR3 has 15 amino acids. CDR3: CASSPTGGMNTEAFF. CDR3 DNA sequence: TGTGCCAGCAGTCCGACAGGGGGGATGAACACTGAAGCTTTCTTT.

This rearrangement joins TRBV6-5 to TRBJ2-3, with 10 bases aligning to TRBD2. V lost 6 bases, J lost 6 bases, and 9 bases stayed unmatched. There are 15 residues in the CDR3. Germline V gene data show CDR1 as MNHEY and CDR2 as SVGAGI. CDR3 sequence: CASRFRLAGSDTQYF. The DNA for the CDR3 is TGTGCCAGCAGGTTCAGACTAGCGGGTAGTGATACGCAGTATTTT.

The gene calls are TRBV19 and TRBJ2-7; no firm D call. Germline assignment: CDR1 LNHDA and CDR2 SQIVND (reference sequence). CDR3 length equals 15 residues. The V end lost 5 bases, the J end lost 0 bases, and 14 bases lay between the germline ends. CDR3: CASSPYSVGSYEQYF. CDR3 DNA: TGTGCCAGTAGTCCCTACAGTGTCGGCTCCTACGAGCAGTACTTC.